This T cell receptor beta chain originates from a study of T cell changes during pregnancy in multiple sclerosis. The germline gives CDR1 SGDLS, CDR2 YYNGEE. Trimming shortened V by 4 bases and J by 5 bases, and 9 bases separated the two germline ends. The CDR3 contains 12 residues. Assay used: immunoSEQ multiplex PCR; TCRdb lists only in-frame clones, some missing. This table holds about 44,000 clones, 89% found once. This clone appeared once. This clonotype was sampled from a female donor with multiple sclerosis, enrolled in a pregnancy study. V usage is TRBV9 and J usage is TRBJ1-1; D remains unclear. The source was CD4+ T cells from peripheral blood mononuclear cells, collected after pregnancy. The CDR3 coding sequence is TGTGCCAGCAGCCCCTCGGGGACTGAAGCTTTCTTT. It translates to CASSPSGTEAFF.